The 18 T cell receptor beta chains given below trace back to one sample, sequenced in a study of T cell responses to AZD1222 COVID-19 vaccine. TCRdb keeps only in-frame clones here, not all; method: immunoSEQ multiplex PCR. The sample carries about 140,000 clones, 91% recorded once. Here the sequenced sample was peripheral blood, taken on day 0 of AZD1222 vaccination. The receptors stem from an adult in good health.

This chain links TRBV19 with TRBJ1-5; D unclear. The length of the CDR3 is 10 residues. The V end was cut by 7 bases, the J end by 7 bases, with 5 bases between. Germline-derived CDR1 and CDR2 are LNHDA and SQIVND (reference sequence). CDR3 nucleotide sequence: TGTGCCAGTATCAGACAGCCCCAGCATTTT. Protein: CASIRQPQHF.

The chain recombines TRBV7-9 with TRBJ2-5; D is perhaps TRBD2 (5 bases). The CDR3 extends over 13 amino acids. Trimming shortened V by 4 bases and J by 4 bases, and 10 bases separated the two germline ends. Per the germline V gene, CDR1 is SEHNR and CDR2 is FQNEAQ (reference sequence). The CDR3 bases are TGTGCCAGCAGCTGGATCGAGGGAGAGACCCAGTACTTC. Translated, it gives CASSWIEGETQYF.

This clone was counted a single time. This chain uses TRBV11-2 with TRBJ2-5; D possibly matches TRBD1 or TRBD2 (6 bases each). Trimming stripped 3 bases from V and 0 bases from J, with 14 bases between. This CDR3 contains 16 residues. Germline V gives CDR1 SGHAT, CDR2 FQNNGV. The CDR3, as DNA: TGTGCCAGCAGCTTTACGGGGGCTACGTACCAAGAGACCCAGTACTTC. It is translated as CASSFTGATYQETQYF.

This clone was recorded only once. The genes are TRBV5-6 and TRBJ2-7, with 7 nucleotides matching TRBD2. CDR1 and CDR2 from the germline V gene are SGHDT and YYEEEE. This CDR3 spans 13 amino acids. V lost 1 base, J lost 4 bases, and 2 bases stayed unmatched. The DNA of the CDR3 is TGTGCCAGCAGCTTGCGGGGGGTATACGAGCAGTACTTC. Its translation is CASSLRGVYEQYF.

The CDR3 loop reads CASSVDGNQPQHF. The CDR3 DNA reads TGTGCCAGCAGTGTTGATGGCAATCAGCCCCAGCATTTT. The chain has TRBV2 and TRBJ1-5, with D unclear. Germline V gene sequence: CDR1 SNHLY, CDR2 FYNNEI. The V end was cut by 4 bases, the J end by 2 bases, with 6 bases between. CDR3 length equals 13 residues.

The V and J genes are TRBV28 and TRBJ1-1; 9 bases map to TRBD1. Germline trimming cut 4 bases from V and 0 bases from J; bases unmatched to any gene: 9. Germline V gene sequence: CDR1 MDHEN, CDR2 SYDVKM. The CDR3 totals 17 residues. The DNA of the CDR3 is TGTGCCAGCAGTTCCCCAACGGACAGGGGAATGAACACTGAAGCTTTCTTT. Its protein is CASSSPTDRGMNTEAFF.

This clone was counted between two and nine times. Other DNA sequences of this sample code for an identical CDR3. The gene calls are TRBV3-1 (or the pseudogene TRBV3-2) and TRBJ2-6; the D is unclear. Germline-derived CDR1 and CDR2 are LGHDT and YNNKEL (reference sequence). Trimming left V 3 bases short and J 2 bases short, with 2 bases between. This CDR3 is built from 13 residues. The DNA for the CDR3 is TGTGCCAGCAGCCAGGCTGGGGCCAACGTCCTGACTTTC. This translates into CASSQAGANVLTF.

The table lists this clone with a count of one. The rearrangement links TRBV20-1 to TRBJ2-7, with D uncertain. V lost 0 bases to trimming and J lost 6 bases, with 3 bases between them. Germline-derived CDR1 and CDR2 are DFQATT and SNEGSKA (reference sequence). There are 10 residues in the CDR3. The CDR3 reads CSARDVEQYF. The CDR3 DNA reads as TGCAGTGCTAGAGATGTCGAGCAGTACTTC.

The V and J genes are TRBV4-1 and TRBJ1-6; D not resolved. Trimming took 0 bases from V and 7 from J, leaving 4 bases between them. Germline CDR1 is MGHRA and CDR2 is YSYEKL. This CDR3 spans 13 amino acids. In DNA, the CDR3 is TGCGCCAGCAGCCAAGACGAGAATTCACCCCTCCACTTT. This encodes CASSQDENSPLHF.

The J gene is TRBJ2-7, the V gene TRBV3-1 (or the pseudogene TRBV3-2), with TRBD1 matching over 9 bases. CDR3 length: 16 residues. The germline V gene has CDR1 LGHDT and CDR2 YNNKEL (reference sequence). Trimming cost V 5 bases and J 5 bases; bases outside gene matches: 13. CDR3 loop: CASSYKPGQGTHEQYF. For the CDR3, the DNA is TGTGCCAGCAGCTACAAGCCGGGACAGGGTACCCACGAGCAGTACTTC.

This clone came up once. This chain links TRBV7-3 with TRBJ2-7; D ambiguous. V lost 5 bases to trimming and J lost 6 bases, with 17 bases between them. Germline loops: CDR1 SGHTA, CDR2 FQGTGA. The CDR3 runs 14 residues. The CDR3 region is CASSRTATFSEQYF. In DNA, the CDR3 is TGTGCCAGCAGCCGGACCGCGACCTTCTCCGAGCAGTACTTC.

The chain employs TRBV7-8 and TRBJ2-2, with D perhaps TRBD2 (6 bases). The CDR3 runs to 15 residues. Trimming pared 2 bases from V and 6 bases from J, leaving 13 bases between. Germline CDR1 reads SGHVS; CDR2 reads FQNEAQ. CDR3 bases: TGTGCCAGCAGCTTATTGGCCGCGGGGCCCGGGGAGCTGTTTTTT. Protein: CASSLLAAGPGELFF.

The chain is built from TRBV30 and TRBJ2-7, with D possibly TRBD2 on 5 matching bases. Trimming stripped 1 base from V and 7 bases from J, with 14 bases between. The CDR3 extends over 13 amino acids. The germline CDR1 and CDR2 sequences are GTSNPN and SVGIG (reference sequence). The CDR3 DNA reads as TGTGCCTGGAGTGAAGCGCCCACTAGGGAGCAGTACTTC. As protein: CAWSEAPTREQYF.

This clone has just one count. This rearrangement joins TRBV9 to TRBJ2-7; TRBD1 matches at 8 bases. This CDR3 is 14 amino acids long. Germline CDR1 reads SGDLS; CDR2 reads YYNGEE. V shed 5 bases and J 2 bases; nucleotides not matched to a gene: 6. The CDR3 reads CASSRTGLTYEQYF. CDR3 DNA: TGTGCCAGCAGTCGGACAGGGCTTACCTACGAGCAGTACTTC.

This chain joins TRBV11-3 and TRBJ2-4; maybe TRBD1 (6 bases). This CDR3 comprises 15 residues. Trimming removed 5 bases from V and 6 bases from J, with 17 bases in between. CDR1 is SGHNT and CDR2 is YENEEA in the germline V gene. The CDR3 is CASSPAPGHRNIQYF. The CDR3 coding sequence is TGTGCCAGCAGCCCGGCTCCGGGACACAGAAACATTCAGTACTTC. Full variable domain (remainder filled in from reference TRBV11-3 and TRBJ2-4): EAGVVQSPRYKIIEKKQPVAFWCNPISGHNTLYWYLQNLGQGPELLIRYENEEAVDDSQLPKDRFSAERLKGVDSTLKIQPAELGDSAVYLCASSPAPGHRNIQYFGAGTRLSVL.

The chain recombines TRBV28 with TRBJ2-1; 7 bases are a match to TRBD2. After removal of 0 bases from V and 7 bases from J, the junction contained 9 bases not matched to a gene. Germline V gene data show CDR1 as MDHEN and CDR2 as SYDVKM. This CDR3 is built from 16 residues. This CDR3 is CASSLWAGVGLNEQFF. The CDR3 DNA reads as TGTGCCAGCAGTTTATGGGCGGGAGTGGGATTAAATGAGCAGTTCTTC. Full variable domain (rest looked up from reference TRBV28 and TRBJ2-1): DVKVTQSSRYLVKRTGEKVFLECVQDMDHENMFWYRQDPGLGLRLIYFSYDVKMKEKGDIPEGYSVSREKKERFSLILESASTNQTSMYLCASSLWAGVGLNEQFFGPGTRLTVL.

The chain carries TRBV19 and TRBJ1-1, with D tentatively TRBD1 (6 bases). The V gene lost 7 bases and the J gene lost 0 bases, with 12 bases spanning the gap. Germline V gene data show CDR1 as LNHDA and CDR2 as SQIVND (reference sequence). The CDR3 has 14 residues. CDR3 bases: TGTGCCAGTATCCAGGGGAATATGAACACTGAAGCTTTCTTT. Amino acid sequence: CASIQGNMNTEAFF. Complete variable domain (other parts from reference TRBV19 and TRBJ1-1): DGGITQSPKYLFRKEGQNVTLSCEQNLNHDAMYWYRQDPGQGLRLIYYSQIVNDFQKGDIAEGYSVSREKKESFPLTVTSAQKNPTAFYLCASIQGNMNTEAFFGQGTRLTVV.

In this sample, this clone turned up once. CDR3 sequence: CASSWQGVGSPLHF. Here the CDR3 DNA reads TGTGCCAGCAGCTGGCAGGGTGTCGGTTCACCCCTCCACTTT. The gene calls are TRBV5-6 and TRBJ1-6; the D gene is possibly TRBD1 (5 bases). CDR1 and CDR2 (germline): SGHDT, YYEEEE. The CDR3 has 14 amino acids. The V end lost 3 bases, the J end lost 9 bases, and 13 bases lay between the germline ends.